Shown below are 19 T cell receptor beta chains from a single sample sequenced in a study of shared clonotypes between healthy human individuals. Clones were sequenced by immunoSEQ multiplex PCR, and TCRdb holds only the in-frame ones, with some missing. The sample has over a million clones, approximately 97% seen once. The specimen was naive CD4+ T cells sorted from blood. Documented subset: CD45RA+ positively selected. These receptors came from a man between 25 and 39 years old in good health.

V gene TRBV7-9 combines with J gene TRBJ1-5, with TRBD1 as a possible D gene (5 bases). The CDR3 spans 15 residues. Germline CDR1 SEHNR, CDR2 FQNEAQ (reference sequence). V was shortened by 3 bases and J by 7 bases, with 16 bases between the two germline ends. This CDR3 is CASSLWGASGQPQHF. Written as DNA, the CDR3 is TGTGCCAGCAGCTTGTGGGGCGCTTCGGGACAGCCCCAGCATTTT.

This chain connects TRBV19 to TRBJ2-5; 10 nucleotides match TRBD2. The J call is doubtful: the DNA matches TRBJ2-7 better. Germline V gives CDR1 LNHDA, CDR2 SQIVND (reference sequence). This CDR3 comprises 14 residues. The CDR3 protein is CASSIDSGRTEQYF. The DNA for the CDR3 is TGTGCCAGTAGTATTGATAGCGGGAGGACCGAGCAGTACTTC.

The V gene is TRBV6-5, the J gene TRBJ1-5, with D possibly TRBD1 on 6 matching bases. V gave up 6 bases and J gave up 3 bases, with 12 bases separating them. The CDR3 covers 14 residues. Germline values: CDR1 MNHEY, CDR2 SVGAGI. For the CDR3, the DNA is TGTGCCAGCAGCCCCACAGGGCACAATCAGCCCCAGCATTTT. Translating it yields CASSPTGHNQPQHF.

The chain employs TRBV7-2 and TRBJ2-6; TRBD1 matches 7 bases. Germline CDR1 is SGHTA and CDR2 is FQGNSA. After removal of 2 bases from V and 0 bases from J, the junction contained 10 bases not matched to a gene. The CDR3 has 19 amino acids. The CDR3 region is CASSLFNAGGRSGANVLTF. The CDR3 nucleotides are TGTGCCAGCAGCTTATTTAATGCAGGGGGTCGCTCTGGGGCCAACGTCCTGACTTTC.

CDR3 sequence (DNA): TGCGCCAGCAGTGAGTTCGCGGTCCTGAGCGGCTACACCTTC. Its translation is CASSEFAVLSGYTF. This chain connects TRBV10-2 to TRBJ1-2, with D unclear. CDR1 and CDR2 from the germline V gene are WSHSY and SAAADI. The CDR3 spans 14 residues. The V end was cut by 1 base, the J end by 8 bases, with 14 bases between.

The chain couples TRBV25-1 to TRBJ2-7, with D possibly being TRBD1 (5 bases). Trimming removed 1 base at V and 1 base at J, with 17 bases between. Germline V CDR1 and CDR2: MGHDK, SYGVNS. The CDR3 consists of 17 residues. CDR3 protein: CASSEWGSRSGSYEQYF. Written as DNA, the CDR3 is TGTGCCAGCAGTGAATGGGGCAGCCGGAGTGGGTCCTACGAGCAGTACTTC.

The chain recombines TRBV18 with TRBJ2-1; D call uncertain. This CDR3 contains 16 residues. Germline V gene lookup returns CDR1 KGHSH and CDR2 LQKENI. The germline V and J ends were trimmed by 0 bases and 2 bases, with 11 bases remaining between them. Here the CDR3 DNA reads TGTGCCAGCTCACCACCTTTTGGGCTAACCTACAATGAGCAGTTCTTC. Translated: CASSPPFGLTYNEQFF.

This clone has just a few counts. The chain has TRBV2 and TRBJ2-2, with 7 bases matching TRBD1. The CDR3 is made up of 14 amino acids. Germline CDR1 SNHLY, CDR2 FYNNEI. Losses at the gene ends were 6 bases for V and 1 base for J; bases not matched to a gene: 2. The CDR3 loop is CASRAGGNTGELFF. The CDR3, as DNA: TGTGCCAGCAGGGCAGGGGGGAACACCGGGGAGCTGTTTTTT.

In regard to this clone: The same CDR3 also results from other DNA sequences found in this sample. The chain couples TRBV18 to TRBJ2-7; D might be TRBD2 (5 bases). The CDR3 loop spans 13 amino acids. The germline gives CDR1 KGHSH, CDR2 LQKENI. Between the trimmed V and J ends, which lost 6 bases and 2 bases, there was a span of 11 bases. Here the CDR3 DNA reads TGTGCCAGCTCCCCGAGGGAAACCTACGAGCAGTACTTC. Residues: CASSPRETYEQYF.

The CDR3 nucleotides read TGTGCCAGCAGTGAACCGGGAAGAGCTAACTATGGCTACACCTTC. Protein product: CASSEPGRANYGYTF. The V call is TRBV25-1, the J call TRBJ1-2, with D hard to call. Deletions cut 2 bases from V and 0 bases from J, with 10 bases between. There are 15 residues in the CDR3. Germline values: CDR1 MGHDK, CDR2 SYGVNS.

The gene calls are TRBV7-9 and TRBJ1-3; the D is unclear. V lost 5 bases and J 0 bases, leaving 8 bases between the germline ends. Germline CDR1 is SEHNR and CDR2 is FQNEAQ (reference sequence). This CDR3 region has 14 residues. The CDR3 loop reads CASSLRVSGNTIYF. In DNA, the CDR3 is TGTGCCAGCAGCCTTAGGGTCTCTGGAAACACCATATATTTT.

The rearrangement joins TRBV18 to TRBJ2-1; perhaps TRBD2 as D (5 bases). Germline values: CDR1 KGHSH, CDR2 LQKENI. This CDR3 comprises 12 residues. Between the trimmed V and J ends, which lost 5 bases and 15 bases, there was a span of 17 bases. The CDR3: CASSSGPGIPFF. The CDR3 DNA reads TGTGCCAGCTCATCAGGTCCCGGGATTCCGTTCTTC.

The chain joins TRBV10-1 to TRBJ2-5; D ambiguous. Trimming stripped 4 bases from V and 4 bases from J, with 10 bases between. The CDR3 has 13 residues. The V gene's germline CDR1 is WNHNN and CDR2 SYGVQD (reference sequence). The CDR3 DNA follows: TGCGCCAGCAGTGTCTCAATCAGAGAGACCCAGTACTTC. Translated, it gives CASSVSIRETQYF.

The rearrangement joins TRBV15 to TRBJ2-3; D is possibly TRBD1 (5 bases). There are 17 residues in the CDR3. V was pared by 1 base and J by 6 bases, with 20 bases between. The V gene's germline CDR1 is LNHNV and CDR2 YYDKDF (reference sequence). The CDR3 is CATSRAPGAQVGDTQYF. CDR3 in DNA: TGTGCCACCAGCAGAGCTCCTGGGGCGCAAGTTGGCGATACGCAGTATTTT.

CDR3 bases: TGTGCCAGTACCATGGAGGACAGGATCACTGAAGCTTTCTTT. It translates to CASTMEDRITEAFF. J is TRBJ1-1 and V is TRBV19; 7 bases align to TRBD1. The V gene end was trimmed by 7 bases and the J gene end by 4 bases; junction bases not matched to a gene: 9. CDR1 is LNHDA, CDR2 SQIVND, per germline (reference sequence). CDR3 length equals 14 residues.

This chain joins TRBV9 and TRBJ2-5; 11 nucleotides align to TRBD1. The V segment lost 7 bases and the J segment 5 bases; nucleotides outside the gene matches: 4. CDR3 size: 13 residues. The germline CDR1 and CDR2 sequences are SGDLS and YYNGEE. CDR3 residues: CASRGTGGETQYF. Written as DNA, the CDR3 is TGTGCCAGCCGAGGGACAGGGGGGGAGACCCAGTACTTC.

DNA for the CDR3: TGTGCCAGCAGGGGACTCCCGAGCTCCTACGAGCAGTACTTC. It translates to CASRGLPSSYEQYF. The chain is built from TRBV28 and TRBJ2-7, with a weak D call TRBD2 (6 bases). CDR3 length equals 14 residues. The germline gives CDR1 MDHEN, CDR2 SYDVKM. V lost 6 bases to trimming and J lost 0 bases, with 12 bases between them.

The rearrangement links TRBV27 to TRBJ2-5, with D unresolved. The V gene's germline CDR1 is MNHEY and CDR2 SMNVEV (reference sequence). Trimming took 3 bases from V and 2 from J, leaving 7 bases between them. The CDR3 consists of 13 residues. This CDR3 is CASSFSGQETQYF. CDR3 nucleotide sequence: TGTGCCAGCAGTTTTTCCGGGCAAGAGACCCAGTACTTC.

In nucleotides, the CDR3 is TGCAGCGTTGCCAATGGACTGGTCTACGAGCAGTACTTC. This gives the protein CSVANGLVYEQYF. The rearrangement links TRBV29-1 to TRBJ2-7; D might be TRBD2 (5 bases). Germline V CDR1 and CDR2: SQVTM, ANQGSEA. V shed 4 bases and J shed 3 bases, with 13 bases lying between them. This CDR3 is 13 amino acids long.